The source of this T cell receptor (beta chain) is a study of cytomegalovirus exposure and HLA in healthy donors. Study findings and constraints: Usually a TCR sequence was rare, but some public TCRs were found in many donors. In vitro data verified a few CMV-associated chains as specific for CMV antigens. The study labeled fewer than 200 TCR beta chains cytomegalovirus-associated.

Here immunoSEQ multiplex PCR was the method, and the copy in TCRdb shows in-frame clones only, minus some. This table holds over 150,000 clones, 96% found once. A remark on this clone: Its antigen is unidentified.

CDR1 and CDR2 (germline): SGDLS, YYNGEE. The V and J ends lost 4 bases and 1 base respectively, with 12 bases between them. The CDR3 has 14 amino acids. Material for sequencing was PBMCs. This TCR came from a young woman in good health and CMV-seronegative. The chain couples TRBV9 to TRBJ2-7; a possible D gene is TRBD1 (6 bases). This CDR3 reads CASSFGQQSYEQYF. The DNA of the CDR3 is TGTGCCAGCAGCTTCGGACAGCAGTCCTACGAGCAGTACTTC.